This T cell receptor (beta chain) was profiled in a study of T-cell reconstitution after alpha-beta-depleted transplantation in children. Unique molecular identifiers were incorporated into the prepared TCRbeta library. Each CDR3 protein is one row after TCRdb ran MiXCR on the PCR reads. The sample has 640,000 or so distinct CDR3 sequences; approximately 15% are singletons. The CDR3 covers 16 residues. CDR1 SGHRS and CDR2 YFSETQ come from the germline V gene. V trimming: 1 base; J trimming: 0 bases; junction bases outside the gene matches: 2. The source is a human donor who donated a stem cell graft to a child with acute myeloid leukemia. The chain recombines TRBV5-1 with TRBJ2-7, with TRBD2 identical over 12 bases. This specimen consisted of PBMCs from the stem cell graft donor, obtained from the stem cell graft. Here the CDR3 reads CASSLPSGGGSYEQYF. The CDR3 nucleotides are TGCGCCAGCAGCTTGCCTAGCGGGGGGGGCTCCTACGAGCAGTACTTC.